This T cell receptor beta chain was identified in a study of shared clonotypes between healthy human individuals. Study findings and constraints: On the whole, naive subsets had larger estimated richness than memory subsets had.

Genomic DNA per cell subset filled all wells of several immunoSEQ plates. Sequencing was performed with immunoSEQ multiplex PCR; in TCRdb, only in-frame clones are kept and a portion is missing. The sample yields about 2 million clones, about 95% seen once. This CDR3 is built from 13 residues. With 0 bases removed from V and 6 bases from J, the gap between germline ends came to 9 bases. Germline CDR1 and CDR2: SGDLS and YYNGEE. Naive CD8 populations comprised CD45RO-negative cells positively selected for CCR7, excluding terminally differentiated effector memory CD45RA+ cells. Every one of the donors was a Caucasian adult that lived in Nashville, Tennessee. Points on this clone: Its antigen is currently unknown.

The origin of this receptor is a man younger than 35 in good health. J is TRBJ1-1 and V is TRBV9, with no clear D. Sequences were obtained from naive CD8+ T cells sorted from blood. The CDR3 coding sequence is TGTGCCAGCAGCGTAGATGCAGGACCTGAAGCTTTCTTT. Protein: CASSVDAGPEAFF.